This T cell receptor (beta chain) was obtained from a study of OX40 agonist ivuxolimab in advanced cancers. Germline CDR1 SGDLS, CDR2 YYNGEE. CDR3 length equals 14 residues. Trimming took off 4 bases at V and 5 bases at J, with 13 bases between the two ends. Produced via immunoSEQ multiplex PCR; TCRdb's table is partial and in-frame only. The table includes 70,000 or so clones, around 90% detected once. The specimen was CD4+ or CD8+ T cells sorted from blood, collected in a trial of the OX40 agonist ivuxolimab. This chain uses TRBV9 with TRBJ1-5; D not certain. The TCR sequence derives from an adult with an advanced solid tumor such as melanoma, head and neck, liver or kidney cancer. In DNA form, the CDR3 reads TGTGCCAGCAGCCCCGGGCAGGTCCATCAGCCCCAGCATTTT. This gives the protein CASSPGQVHQPQHF.